The entry below gives a single T cell receptor beta chain sequence along with its context. The sample belongs to a study of blood T cell repertoires in COVID-19. Across the whole study: The origin of the acute and convalescent COVID-19 samples was the United States, Italy and Spain.

The CDR3 has 14 residues. Germline values: CDR1 SGHAT, CDR2 FQNNGV. V was pared by 5 bases and J by 2 bases, with 2 bases of the junction left unmatched. Method: immunoSEQ multiplex PCR; TCRdb's copy keeps in-frame clones and lacks some. The sample carries 97,000 or so clones, 75% to 90% recorded once. Specimen: peripheral blood. This chain uses TRBV11-2 with TRBJ2-7, with 11 bases aligning to TRBD1. This TCR was sampled from a woman aged 50 to 60 with COVID-19, enrolled during active disease. CDR3 nucleotide sequence: TGTGCCAGCAGCGCGGGACAGGGGGCCTACGAGCAGTACTTC. Translation gives CASSAGQGAYEQYF.